These 29 T cell receptor beta chains were all obtained from the same sample, sequenced in a study of blood T cell repertoires in COVID-19. TCRdb's copy holds only in-frame clones and misses some; the assay was immunoSEQ multiplex PCR. The data contain roughly 230,000 clones, approximately 84% of them singletons. The sample consisted of PBMCs or T cells enriched from blood (not recorded which). These receptors originate from a woman aged 45-60 years who had been exposed to COVID-19.

V and J are TRBV2 and TRBJ1-2; the match to TRBD1 covers 8 bases. The length of the CDR3 is 13 residues. Germline CDR1 SNHLY, CDR2 FYNNEI. V shed 10 bases, J shed 4 bases, and the junction held 8 bases outside the gene matches. In DNA form, the CDR3 reads TGTGCCACCAAAGAACAGGGGGTCTATGGCTACACCTTC. Translation gives CATKEQGVYGYTF.

The genes are TRBV5-5 and TRBJ1-2; TRBD1 matches at 8 bases. Trimming took 5 bases from V and 4 from J; bases not matched to a gene: 13. Germline CDR1 reads SGHKS; CDR2 reads YYEKEE (reference sequence). The CDR3 covers 16 residues. The CDR3 loop reads CASSRAGQGDSYGYTF. The CDR3 region has the DNA TGTGCCAGCAGTCGCGCCGGACAGGGCGATTCCTATGGCTACACCTTC.

The chain carries TRBV7-8 and TRBJ1-1; D unclear. There are 13 residues in the CDR3. Germline CDR1 reads SGHVS; CDR2 reads FQNEAQ. Trimming stripped 4 bases from V and 3 bases from J, with 9 bases between. CDR3 sequence: CASSSDTDTEAFF. As DNA, the CDR3 is TGTGCCAGCAGCTCAGACACGGACACTGAAGCTTTCTTT.

This rearrangement joins TRBV3-1 (or the pseudogene TRBV3-2) to TRBJ1-1; a possible D gene is TRBD1 (5 bases). Germline CDR1 LGHDT, CDR2 YNNKEL (reference sequence). There are 14 residues in the CDR3. Deletions cut 3 bases from V and 4 bases from J, with 12 bases between. This CDR3 is CASSHGQGGTEAFF. The CDR3, as DNA: TGTGCCAGCAGCCATGGGCAGGGAGGCACTGAAGCTTTCTTT.

This clone was counted a few times. The gene calls are TRBV9 and TRBJ1-1, with D possibly being TRBD1 (6 bases). The germline gives CDR1 SGDLS, CDR2 YYNGEE. With 1 base removed from V and 2 bases from J, the gap between germline ends came to 15 bases. This CDR3 comprises 16 residues. CDR3 DNA sequence: TGTGCCAGCAGCGTATCCTCGGGGGGCCCTAACACTGAAGCTTTCTTT. Translated: CASSVSSGGPNTEAFF.

The chain is built from TRBV10-1 and TRBJ2-3; 9 bases fit TRBD2. With V trimmed by 5 bases and J by 7 bases, 10 bases remained unmatched. This CDR3 is built from 15 residues. CDR1 and CDR2 (germline): WNHNN, SYGVQD (reference sequence). The CDR3 is CASSSNSGGGNTQYF. CDR3 DNA sequence: TGCGCCAGCAGTAGCAATAGCGGGGGTGGAAATACGCAGTATTTT.

This clone was seen a few times. The chain has TRBV18 and TRBJ1-3, with TRBD1 as a possible D gene (6 bases). This CDR3 comprises 15 residues. V lost 2 bases to trimming and J lost 1 base, with 9 bases between them. CDR1 and CDR2 from the germline V gene are KGHSH and LQKENI. The CDR3 DNA reads TGTGCCAGCTCACCAAAGGGACAATCTGGAAACACCATATATTTT. Its translation: CASSPKGQSGNTIYF.

This clone was found once. The genes are TRBV18 and TRBJ1-2; 7 nucleotides agree with TRBD1. Germline CDR1 is KGHSH and CDR2 is LQKENI. J lost 5 bases, V lost 3 bases, and 3 bases had no gene match. The CDR3 has 13 amino acids. As DNA, the CDR3 is TGTGCCAGCTCACCGGGACAGCAATATGGCTACACCTTC. Its translation is CASSPGQQYGYTF.

The chain combines TRBV3-1 (or the pseudogene TRBV3-2) with TRBJ2-1; TRBD2 agrees at 9 bases. J gave up 4 bases and V 1 base, and 2 bases lay outside the gene matches. The CDR3 is 15 amino acids. Germline V lookup: CDR1 LGHDT, CDR2 YNNKEL (reference sequence). The CDR3 nucleotides are TGTGCCAGCAGCCAAGTAGCGGGGGCGTACAATGAGCAGTTCTTC. Amino acid sequence: CASSQVAGAYNEQFF.

This clone was detected only once. V usage is TRBV5-1 and J usage is TRBJ2-7; 8 bases line up with TRBD1. The J segment lost 1 base and the V segment lost 1 base, leaving 4 bases of the junction unmatched. This CDR3 comprises 15 residues. CDR1 SGHRS and CDR2 YFSETQ come from the germline V gene. The CDR3 DNA is TGCGCCAGCAGCTTGACAGGGGGTTATTCCTACGAGCAGTACTTC. Translating it yields CASSLTGGYSYEQYF.

The chain couples TRBV10-1 to TRBJ1-6; 10 bases are shared with TRBD1. The CDR3 consists of 15 residues. Germline values: CDR1 WNHNN, CDR2 SYGVQD (reference sequence). The V segment lost 3 bases and the J segment 9 bases; nucleotides outside the gene matches: 5. The chain's CDR3 is CASSDPGQGISPLHF. The CDR3 bases are TGCGCCAGCAGTGATCCGGGACAGGGGATTTCACCCCTCCACTTT.

The chain recombines TRBV19 with TRBJ1-2, with D perhaps matching TRBD1 (6 bases). The CDR3 contains 16 residues. The V end lost 0 bases, the J end lost 9 bases, and 20 bases lay between the germline ends. Germline values: CDR1 LNHDA, CDR2 SQIVND (reference sequence). The CDR3 DNA sequence: TGTGCCAGTAGTATAGATCTTGAGCACTATGGGGACAGCTACACCTTC. Translating gives CASSIDLEHYGDSYTF.

J is TRBJ2-5 and V is TRBV30; D remains unclear. Trimming pared 0 bases from V and 4 bases from J, leaving 6 bases between. The germline gives CDR1 GTSNPN, CDR2 SVGIG (reference sequence). The CDR3 is 12 amino acids. The chain's CDR3 is CAWSVSRETQYF. In DNA form, the CDR3 reads TGTGCCTGGAGTGTGTCTCGAGAGACCCAGTACTTC.

The V gene is TRBV3-1 (or the pseudogene TRBV3-2), the J gene TRBJ1-4, with D perhaps matching TRBD1 (5 bases). The CDR3 contains 15 residues. The V end was cut by 4 bases, the J end by 6 bases, with 15 bases between. Germline CDR1 reads LGHDT; CDR2 reads YNNKEL (reference sequence). The CDR3 sequence is CASSPFLVGDEKLFF. In nucleotides, the CDR3 is TGTGCCAGCAGCCCCTTTTTGGTAGGGGATGAAAAACTGTTTTTT.

This clone was detected once. CDR3 sequence: CASSQGQGRGTEAFF. For the CDR3, the DNA is TGTGCCAGCAGCCAGGGACAGGGAAGGGGAACTGAAGCTTTCTTT. The gene calls are TRBV3-1 (or the pseudogene TRBV3-2) and TRBJ1-1; TRBD1 matches at 9 bases. Germline CDR1 and CDR2: LGHDT and YNNKEL (reference sequence). Trimming took 3 bases from V and 5 from J; bases not matched to a gene: 7. This CDR3 comprises 15 residues.

V is TRBV29-1 and J is TRBJ1-1; no reliable D call. Trimming left V 5 bases short and J 3 bases short, with 13 bases between. CDR3 size: 13 residues. Germline CDR1 SQVTM, CDR2 ANQGSEA. The CDR3: CSVRGLSDTEAFF. CDR3 in DNA: TGCAGCGTTCGAGGGTTGAGCGACACTGAAGCTTTCTTT.

The chain links TRBV28 to TRBJ1-3; D is uncertain. CDR1 is MDHEN and CDR2 is SYDVKM in the germline V gene. Deletions cut 0 bases from V and 2 bases from J, with 8 bases between. The CDR3 consists of 15 residues. The CDR3 bases are TGTGCCAGCAGTTTATGGGACGGGGCTGGAAACACCATATATTTT. Protein: CASSLWDGAGNTIYF.

This chain joins TRBV7-9 and TRBJ2-2; D is undetermined. Trimming removed 7 bases at V and 2 bases at J, with 8 bases between. The CDR3 covers 13 residues. Germline V CDR1 and CDR2: SEHNR, FQNEAQ (reference sequence). CDR3 in amino acids: CASTLPNTGELFF. For the CDR3, the DNA is TGTGCCAGCACCCTCCCCAACACCGGGGAGCTGTTTTTT.

The sample holds a few counts of this clone. The CDR3: CASRGTGSLSYEQYF. DNA for the CDR3: TGTGCCAGTAGGGGGACAGGGTCACTCTCCTACGAGCAGTACTTC. The J gene is TRBJ2-7, the V gene TRBV19, with 9 nucleotides matching TRBD1. This CDR3 is 15 amino acids long. Germline lookup yields CDR1 LNHDA and CDR2 SQIVND (reference sequence). The V gene end was trimmed by 6 bases and the J gene end by 0 bases; junction bases not matched to a gene: 6.

The chain is built from TRBV6-5 and TRBJ2-1, with a possible D match to TRBD1 (6 bases). Deletions cut 6 bases from V and 9 bases from J, with 21 bases between. There are 15 residues in the CDR3. Germline V gene sequence: CDR1 MNHEY, CDR2 SVGAGI. CDR3: CASRHRDTLLSEQFF. As DNA, the CDR3 is TGTGCCAGCAGACACAGGGATACCCTTCTCAGTGAGCAGTTCTTC.

This clone was seen a handful of times. This chain joins TRBV28 and TRBJ1-1; maybe TRBD1 (5 bases). The CDR3 spans 14 residues. Trimming took off 1 base at V and 2 bases at J, with 8 bases between the two ends. Germline V gives CDR1 MDHEN, CDR2 SYDVKM. Here the CDR3 DNA reads TGTGCCAGCAGTTTATCGTGGGGCAACACTGAAGCTTTCTTT. Protein: CASSLSWGNTEAFF.

This clone was seen more than once but under ten times. CDR3 bases: TGTGCCAGCAGCTACATGACAGGGCGGGCCGGGGAGCTGTTTTTT. It is translated as CASSYMTGRAGELFF. The chain couples TRBV2 to TRBJ2-2; 7 bases map to TRBD1. V was clipped by 6 bases and J by 6 bases; unmatched bases: 10. Per germline, CDR1 SNHLY and CDR2 FYNNEI. The CDR3 runs 15 residues.

In this sample, this clone turned up once. In the same sample, other DNA sequences code for this CDR3. The CDR3 spells CASSPSSYEQYF. The CDR3 region has the DNA TGTGCCAGCAGCCCTTCCTCCTACGAGCAGTACTTC. V gene TRBV7-2 combines with J gene TRBJ2-7, with D hard to call. The CDR3 spans 12 residues. Germline CDR1 and CDR2: SGHTA and FQGNSA. V lost 5 bases, J lost 0 bases, and 5 bases lay in between.

The chain recombines TRBV28 with TRBJ2-1; TRBD2 matches 10 bases. Germline loops: CDR1 MDHEN, CDR2 SYDVKM. CDR3 length: 15 residues. V was clipped by 6 bases and J by 9 bases; unmatched bases: 11. The CDR3 here is CASSPSGGKEGEQFF. The CDR3 bases are TGTGCCAGCAGCCCTAGCGGGGGCAAAGAGGGTGAGCAGTTCTTC.

The rearrangement uses TRBV7-9 and TRBJ1-4; D gene ambiguous. This CDR3 is built from 13 residues. CDR1 SEHNR and CDR2 FQNEAQ come from the germline V gene (reference sequence). The V gene lost 5 bases and the J gene lost 2 bases, with 6 bases spanning the gap. The CDR3 nucleotides are TGTGCCAGCAGCGGTGGCACTAATGAAAAACTGTTTTTT. Protein sequence: CASSGGTNEKLFF.

This clone was recorded only once. The chain couples TRBV7-9 to TRBJ1-5; D might be TRBD1 (6 bases). V gave up 5 bases and J gave up 5 bases, with 7 bases separating them. From germline, CDR1 is SEHNR and CDR2 FQNEAQ (reference sequence). There are 12 residues in the CDR3. The CDR3, as DNA: TGTGCCAGCAGCGGGGGCCATCAGCCCCAGCATTTT. Amino acid sequence: CASSGGHQPQHF.

This chain connects TRBV15 to TRBJ1-5, with 7 bases aligning to TRBD1. The CDR3 spans 14 residues. Per the germline V gene, CDR1 is LNHNV and CDR2 is YYDKDF (reference sequence). With V trimmed by 2 bases and J by 7 bases, 5 bases remained unmatched. CDR3 sequence: CATSRPDRDQPQHF. CDR3 DNA: TGTGCCACCAGCAGACCCGACAGGGACCAGCCCCAGCATTTT.

There are a few counts of this clone. This chain links TRBV29-1 with TRBJ1-1; D gene ambiguous. CDR1 is SQVTM, CDR2 ANQGSEA, per germline. V was trimmed by 4 bases and J by 6 bases, leaving 9 bases between them. The CDR3 length is 11 residues. This CDR3 is CSVASGPEAFF. The CDR3 nucleotides read TGCAGCGTTGCTTCAGGTCCTGAAGCTTTCTTT.

V and J are TRBV6-5 and TRBJ1-1; tentatively, D is TRBD1 (6 bases). The V gene's germline CDR1 is MNHEY and CDR2 SVGAGI. The CDR3 runs 15 residues. Between the trimmed V and J ends, which lost 8 bases and 4 bases, there was a span of 20 bases. The CDR3 DNA reads as TGTGCCAGCTGCCCTTACAGGGACGCAATCACTGAAGCTTTCTTT. Amino acid sequence: CASCPYRDAITEAFF.